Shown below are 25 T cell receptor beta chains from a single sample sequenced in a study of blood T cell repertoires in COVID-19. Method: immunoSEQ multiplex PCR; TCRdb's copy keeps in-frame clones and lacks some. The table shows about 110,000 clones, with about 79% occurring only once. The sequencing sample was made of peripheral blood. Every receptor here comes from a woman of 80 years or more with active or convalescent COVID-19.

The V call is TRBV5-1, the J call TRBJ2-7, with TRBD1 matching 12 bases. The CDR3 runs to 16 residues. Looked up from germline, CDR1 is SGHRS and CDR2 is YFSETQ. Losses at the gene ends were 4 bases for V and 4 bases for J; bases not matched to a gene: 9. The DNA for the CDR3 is TGCGCCAGCAGCATCAGACCGGGACAGGGGGCTTACGAGCAGTACTTC. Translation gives CASSIRPGQGAYEQYF.

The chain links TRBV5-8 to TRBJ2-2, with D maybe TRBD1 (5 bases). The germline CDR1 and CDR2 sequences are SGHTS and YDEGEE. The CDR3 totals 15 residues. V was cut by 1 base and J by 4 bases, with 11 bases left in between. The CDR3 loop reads CASSLPGWGTGELFF. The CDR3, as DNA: TGTGCCAGCAGCTTGCCAGGGTGGGGCACCGGGGAGCTGTTTTTT. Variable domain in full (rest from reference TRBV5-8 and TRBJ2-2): EAGVTQSPTHLIKTRGQQATLRCSPISGHTSVYWYQQALGLGLQFLLWYDEGEERNRGNFPPRFSGRQFPNYSSELNVNALELEDSALYLCASSLPGWGTGELFFGEGSRLTVL.

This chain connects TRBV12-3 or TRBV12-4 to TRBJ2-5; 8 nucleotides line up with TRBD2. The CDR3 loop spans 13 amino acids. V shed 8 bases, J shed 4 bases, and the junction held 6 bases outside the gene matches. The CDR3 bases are TGTGCCAGCCGGGAGGGACTATTAGAGACCCAGTACTTC. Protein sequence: CASREGLLETQYF.

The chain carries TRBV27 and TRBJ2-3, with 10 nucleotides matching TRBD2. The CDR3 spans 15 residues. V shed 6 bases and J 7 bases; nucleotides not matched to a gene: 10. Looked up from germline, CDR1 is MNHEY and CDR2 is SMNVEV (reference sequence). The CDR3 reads CASRGASGGRNTQYF. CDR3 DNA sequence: TGTGCCAGCAGGGGGGCTAGCGGGGGCAGAAATACGCAGTATTTT.

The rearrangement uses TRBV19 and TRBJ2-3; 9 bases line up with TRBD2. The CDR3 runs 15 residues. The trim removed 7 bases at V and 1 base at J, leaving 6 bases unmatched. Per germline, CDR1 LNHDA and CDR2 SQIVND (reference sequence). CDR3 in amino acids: CASKLAGLGTDTQYF. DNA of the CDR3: TGTGCCAGTAAACTAGCGGGCCTAGGCACAGATACGCAGTATTTT.

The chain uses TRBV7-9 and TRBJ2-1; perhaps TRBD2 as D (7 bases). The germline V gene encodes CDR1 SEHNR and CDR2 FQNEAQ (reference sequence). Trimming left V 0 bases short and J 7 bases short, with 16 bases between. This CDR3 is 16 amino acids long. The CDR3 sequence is CASSLAIPGGLNEQFF. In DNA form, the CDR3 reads TGTGCCAGCAGCTTAGCTATCCCCGGGGGGCTGAATGAGCAGTTCTTC.

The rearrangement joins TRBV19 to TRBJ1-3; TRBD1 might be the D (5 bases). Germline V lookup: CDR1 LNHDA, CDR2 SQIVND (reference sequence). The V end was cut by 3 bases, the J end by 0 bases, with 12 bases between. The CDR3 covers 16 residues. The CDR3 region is CASSMQGLYSGNTIYF. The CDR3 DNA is TGTGCCAGTAGTATGCAGGGACTTTACTCTGGAAACACCATATATTTT.

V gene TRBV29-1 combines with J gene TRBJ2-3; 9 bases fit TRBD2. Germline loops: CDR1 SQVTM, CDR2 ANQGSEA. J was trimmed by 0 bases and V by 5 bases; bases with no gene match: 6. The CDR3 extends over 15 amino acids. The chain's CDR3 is CSVRLAGVSTDTQYF. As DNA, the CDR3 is TGCAGCGTTAGGTTAGCGGGAGTCAGCACAGATACGCAGTATTTT.

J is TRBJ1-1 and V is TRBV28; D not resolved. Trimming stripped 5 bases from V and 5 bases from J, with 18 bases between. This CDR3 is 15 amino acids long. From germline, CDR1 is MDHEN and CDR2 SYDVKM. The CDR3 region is CASSPRGGRGTEAFF. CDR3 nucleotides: TGTGCCAGCAGTCCCCGGGGAGGAAGAGGGACTGAAGCTTTCTTT.

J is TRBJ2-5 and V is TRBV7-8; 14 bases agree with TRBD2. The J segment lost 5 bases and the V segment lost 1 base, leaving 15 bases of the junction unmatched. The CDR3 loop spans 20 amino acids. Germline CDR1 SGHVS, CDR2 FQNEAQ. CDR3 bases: TGTGCCAGCAGCTTAGGGGTTAGGGGGACTAGCGGGAGCGTGGAGGAGACCCAGTACTTC. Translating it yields CASSLGVRGTSGSVEETQYF.

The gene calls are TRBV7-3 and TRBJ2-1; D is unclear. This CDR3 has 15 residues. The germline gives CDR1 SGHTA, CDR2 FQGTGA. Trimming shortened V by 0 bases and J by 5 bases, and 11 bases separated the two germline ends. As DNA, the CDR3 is TGTGCCAGCAGCTTAACGTATTTACGAGACAATGAGCAGTTCTTC. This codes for CASSLTYLRDNEQFF.

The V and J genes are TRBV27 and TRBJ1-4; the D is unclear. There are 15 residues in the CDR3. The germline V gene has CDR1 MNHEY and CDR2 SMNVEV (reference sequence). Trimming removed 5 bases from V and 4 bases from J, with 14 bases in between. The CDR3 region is CASSVREAVNEKLFF. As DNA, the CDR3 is TGTGCCAGCAGTGTCCGGGAGGCGGTTAATGAAAAACTGTTTTTT. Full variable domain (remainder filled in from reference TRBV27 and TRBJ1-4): EAQVTQNPRYLITVTGKKLTVTCSQNMNHEYMSWYRQDPGLGLRQIYYSMNVEVTDKGDVPEGYKVSRKEKRNFPLILESPSPNQTSLYFCASSVREAVNEKLFFGSGTQLSVL.

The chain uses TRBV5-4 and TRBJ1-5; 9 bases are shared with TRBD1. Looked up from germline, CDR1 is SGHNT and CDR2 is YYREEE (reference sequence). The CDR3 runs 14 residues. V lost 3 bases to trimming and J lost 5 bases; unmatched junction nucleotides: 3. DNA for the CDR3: TGTGCCAGCAGCTCACAGGGGGCAGATCAGCCCCAGCATTTT. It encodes CASSSQGADQPQHF.

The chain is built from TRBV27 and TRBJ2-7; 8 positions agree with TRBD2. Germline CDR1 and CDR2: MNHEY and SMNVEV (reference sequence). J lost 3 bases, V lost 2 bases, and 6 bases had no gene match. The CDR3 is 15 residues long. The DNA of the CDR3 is TGTGCCAGCAGTTTAAAGCTAGCGGGCCACTACGAGCAGTACTTC. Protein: CASSLKLAGHYEQYF.

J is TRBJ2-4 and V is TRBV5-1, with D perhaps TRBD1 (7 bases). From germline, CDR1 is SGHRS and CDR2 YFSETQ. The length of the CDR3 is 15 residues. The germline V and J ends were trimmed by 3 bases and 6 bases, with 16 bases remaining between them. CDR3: CASSSPTQGGNIQYF. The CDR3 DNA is TGCGCCAGCAGCTCCCCGACGCAGGGGGGAAACATTCAGTACTTC.

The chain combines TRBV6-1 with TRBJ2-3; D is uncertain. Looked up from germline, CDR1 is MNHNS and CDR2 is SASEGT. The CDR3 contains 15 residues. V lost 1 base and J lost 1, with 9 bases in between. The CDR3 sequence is CASSEGAARTDTQYF. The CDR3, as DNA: TGTGCCAGCAGTGAAGGGGCCGCCCGCACAGATACGCAGTATTTT.

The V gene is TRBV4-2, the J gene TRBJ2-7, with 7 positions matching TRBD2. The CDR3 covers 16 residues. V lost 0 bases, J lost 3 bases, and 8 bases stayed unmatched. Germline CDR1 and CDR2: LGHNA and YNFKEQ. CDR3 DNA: TGTGCCAGCAGCCAAGATCGAGCGGGATCCGTCTACGAGCAGTACTTC. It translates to CASSQDRAGSVYEQYF.

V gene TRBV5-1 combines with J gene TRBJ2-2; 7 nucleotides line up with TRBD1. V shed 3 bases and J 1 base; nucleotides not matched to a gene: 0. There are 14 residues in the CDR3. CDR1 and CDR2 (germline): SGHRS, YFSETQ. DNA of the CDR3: TGCGCCAGCAGCTGGACAGGGAACACCGGGGAGCTGTTTTTT. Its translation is CASSWTGNTGELFF.

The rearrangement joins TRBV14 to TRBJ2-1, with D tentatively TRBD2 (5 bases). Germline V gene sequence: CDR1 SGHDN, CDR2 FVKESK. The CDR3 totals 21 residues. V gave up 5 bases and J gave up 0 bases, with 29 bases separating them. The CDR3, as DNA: TGTGCCAGCAGCAGTTTGCCTGGTGCGAGGGTTTGGCGGAGCTCCTACAATGAGCAGTTCTTC. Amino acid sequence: CASSSLPGARVWRSSYNEQFF.

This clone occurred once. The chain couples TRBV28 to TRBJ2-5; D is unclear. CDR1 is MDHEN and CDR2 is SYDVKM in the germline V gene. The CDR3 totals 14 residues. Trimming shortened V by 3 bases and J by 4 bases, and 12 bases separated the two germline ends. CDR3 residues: CASSFSSVVETQYF. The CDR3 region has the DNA TGTGCCAGCAGTTTCTCTTCAGTCGTAGAGACCCAGTACTTC.

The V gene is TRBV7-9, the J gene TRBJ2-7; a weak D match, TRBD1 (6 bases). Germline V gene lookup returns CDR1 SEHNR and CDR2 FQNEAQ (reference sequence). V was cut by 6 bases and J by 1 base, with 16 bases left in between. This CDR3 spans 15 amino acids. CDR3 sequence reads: CASSPQGGISYEQYF. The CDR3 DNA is TGTGCCAGCAGTCCTCAAGGGGGAATTTCCTACGAGCAGTACTTC.

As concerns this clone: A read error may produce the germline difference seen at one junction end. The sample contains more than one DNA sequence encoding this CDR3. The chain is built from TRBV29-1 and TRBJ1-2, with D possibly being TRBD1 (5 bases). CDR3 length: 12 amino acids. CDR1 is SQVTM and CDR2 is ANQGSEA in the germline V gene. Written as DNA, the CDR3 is TGTAGCGTTGAACGACAGAGCTATGGCTACACCTTC. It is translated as CSVERQSYGYTF.

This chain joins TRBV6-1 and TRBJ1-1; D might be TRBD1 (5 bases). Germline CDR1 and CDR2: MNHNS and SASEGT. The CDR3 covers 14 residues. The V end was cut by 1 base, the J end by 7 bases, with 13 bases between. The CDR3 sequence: CASSEVRTGGEAFF. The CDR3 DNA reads TGTGCCAGCAGTGAAGTGAGAACAGGCGGTGAAGCTTTCTTT.

The CDR3 DNA reads as TGTGCCAGCAGCTTTATAGCGGGAGTCGGGGAGCAGTACTTC. Its protein product is CASSFIAGVGEQYF. The rearrangement uses TRBV7-8 and TRBJ2-7, with TRBD2 matching over 9 bases. The germline CDR1 and CDR2 sequences are SGHVS and FQNEAQ. CDR3 size: 14 residues. V trimming: 3 bases; J trimming: 7 bases; junction bases outside the gene matches: 7. The complete variable domain, with remaining parts taken from reference TRBV7-8 and TRBJ2-7, reads GAGVSQSPRYKVAKRGQDVALRCDPISGHVSLFWYQQALGQGPEFLTYFQNEAQLDKSGLPSDRFFAERPEGSVSTLKIQRTQQEDSAVYLCASSFIAGVGEQYFGPGTRLTVT.

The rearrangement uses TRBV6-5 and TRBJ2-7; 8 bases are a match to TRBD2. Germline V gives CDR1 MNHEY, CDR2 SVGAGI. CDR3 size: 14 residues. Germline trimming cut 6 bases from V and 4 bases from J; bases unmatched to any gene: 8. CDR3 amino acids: CASSDRTSSYEQYF. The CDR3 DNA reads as TGTGCCAGCAGCGACAGGACTAGCAGTTACGAGCAGTACTTC.